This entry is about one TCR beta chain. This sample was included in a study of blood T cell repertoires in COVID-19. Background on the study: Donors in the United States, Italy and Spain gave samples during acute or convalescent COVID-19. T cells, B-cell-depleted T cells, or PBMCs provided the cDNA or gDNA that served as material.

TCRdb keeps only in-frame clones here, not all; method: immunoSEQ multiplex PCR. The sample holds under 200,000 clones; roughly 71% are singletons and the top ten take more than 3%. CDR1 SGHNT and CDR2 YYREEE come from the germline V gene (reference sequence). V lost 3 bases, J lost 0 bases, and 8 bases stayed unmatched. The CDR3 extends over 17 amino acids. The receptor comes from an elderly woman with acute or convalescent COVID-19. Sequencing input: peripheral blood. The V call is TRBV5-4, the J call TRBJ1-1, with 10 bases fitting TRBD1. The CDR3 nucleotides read TGTGCCAGCAGCTCGAGCCGGGACAGGGGTCTGAACACTGAAGCTTTCTTT. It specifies CASSSSRDRGLNTEAFF. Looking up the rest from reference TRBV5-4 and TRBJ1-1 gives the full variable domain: ETGVTQSPTHLIKTRGQQVTLRCSSQSGHNTVSWYQQALGQGPQFIFQYYREEENGRGNFPPRFSGLQFPNYSSELNVNALELDDSALYLCASSSSRDRGLNTEAFFGQGTRLTVV.